The clone carrying this TCR beta chain has ten or more counts. The data originate from a study of T cells in Graves' hyperthyroidism and ophthalmopathy. This CDR3 has 17 residues. V was shortened by 6 bases and J by 4 bases, with 25 bases between the two germline ends. Germline CDR1 MDHEN, CDR2 SYDVKM. RNA transcripts served as the template for amplifying TCR beta CDR3 regions. RT-PCR in the first round (using the HTBI primer set) targeted the TCR CDR3. From the multiplex PCR reads, TCRdb called clonotypes with MiXCR, one entry per CDR3 protein. This table has about 360,000 distinct CDR3 sequences, 13% appearing once.

This chain links TRBV28 with TRBJ2-7; tentatively, D is TRBD1 (6 bases). Material: blood. This TCR derives from a young woman with Graves' hyperthyroidism. CDR3 nucleotide sequence: TGTGCCAGCAGGCCGGGACACACCGCTGTATCGATGTACGAGCAGTACTTC. Translated, it gives CASRPGHTAVSMYEQYF.